The 12 T cell receptor beta chains below were found in one sample sequenced in a study of shared clonotypes between healthy human individuals. The assay was immunoSEQ multiplex PCR, and TCRdb's table has in-frame clones only and misses some. The sample contains approximately 2,200,000 clones, roughly 91% of which appear only once. CD45RO-negative, CCR7-positively selected cells formed the naive CD8 fraction, excluding terminally differentiated effector memory CD45RA+ cells. Sequences were obtained from naive CD8+ T cells from PBMCs. These receptors were collected from a young man in good health. Some clones in this sample may be carry-over from other donors' samples.

The rearrangement joins TRBV7-9 to TRBJ2-7; a possible D gene is TRBD1 (6 bases). The CDR3 contains 14 residues. CDR1 SEHNR and CDR2 FQNEAQ come from the germline V gene (reference sequence). V was cut by 7 bases and J by 2 bases, with 15 bases left in between. CDR3: CASTWGTSPYEQYF. The DNA of the CDR3 is TGTGCCAGCACTTGGGGGACATCCCCCTACGAGCAGTACTTC.

The gene calls are TRBV6-5 and TRBJ2-7; D is unclear. V lost 6 bases to trimming and J lost 4 bases, with 4 bases between them. The CDR3 extends over 10 amino acids. CDR1 is MNHEY and CDR2 is SVGAGI in the germline V gene. The CDR3 protein is CASRQYEQYF. In DNA, the CDR3 is TGTGCCAGCAGGCAGTACGAGCAGTACTTC.

The chain links TRBV11-2 to TRBJ1-2; possibly TRBD1 for D (6 bases). The V gene lost 5 bases and the J gene lost 6 bases, with 19 bases spanning the gap. Germline V CDR1 and CDR2: SGHAT, FQNNGV. The CDR3 covers 15 residues. CDR3 region: CASSRRDTLPHGYTF. The DNA for the CDR3 is TGTGCCAGCAGCCGCCGGGACACCTTACCCCATGGCTACACCTTC.

This clone was recorded once. The chain has TRBV25-1 and TRBJ2-2, with D tentatively TRBD1 or TRBD2 (5 bases each). CDR3 length: 15 amino acids. Germline V lookup: CDR1 MGHDK, CDR2 SYGVNS. V gave up 8 bases and J gave up 6 bases, with 19 bases separating them. In nucleotides, the CDR3 is TGTGCCAGCCGGTGGGGGAATGGGGTGGCCGGGGAGCTGTTTTTT. This codes for CASRWGNGVAGELFF. Using reference TRBV25-1 and TRBJ2-2 for the parts outside the CDR3, the full variable domain is EADIYQTPRYLVIGTGKKITLECSQTMGHDKMYWYQQDPGMELHLIHYSYGVNSTEKGDLSSESTVSRIRTEHFPLTLESARPSHTSQYLCASRWGNGVAGELFFGEGSRLTVL.

J is TRBJ2-3 and V is TRBV7-8, with D perhaps matching TRBD1 or TRBD2 (5 bases each). V lost 3 bases, J lost 0 bases, and 16 bases lay in between. Germline V gene data show CDR1 as SGHVS and CDR2 as FQNEAQ. The CDR3 is 17 amino acids. CDR3: CASSFYGTQTSTDTQYF. CDR3 DNA sequence: TGTGCCAGCAGCTTTTATGGGACCCAGACTAGCACAGATACGCAGTATTTT.

The V gene is TRBV30, the J gene TRBJ2-3, with TRBD1 matching 9 bases. CDR3 length: 18 residues. Germline V gene sequence: CDR1 GTSNPN, CDR2 SVGIG (reference sequence). Unmatched junction bases numbered 20, after V lost 5 bases and J lost 5 bases. The CDR3 DNA follows: TGTGCCTGGGACGGACAGGGGAGGCGGGAACGACCGGGAGATACGCAGTATTTT. It specifies CAWDGQGRRERPGDTQYF.

The chain recombines TRBV10-1 with TRBJ1-2; TRBD1 might be the D (5 bases). This CDR3 has 13 amino acids. Trimming left V 3 bases short and J 2 bases short, with 7 bases between. Germline V gives CDR1 WNHNN, CDR2 SYGVQD (reference sequence). The CDR3 bases are TGCGCCAGCAGTGAAAGACAGAACTATGGCTACACCTTC. The encoded protein is CASSERQNYGYTF.

This clone has more than one count but fewer than ten. The chain links TRBV9 to TRBJ1-1; no reliable D call. Germline V gene sequence: CDR1 SGDLS, CDR2 YYNGEE. V dropped 1 base and J dropped 4 bases, with 8 bases sitting between them. The CDR3 spans 13 residues. CDR3 in amino acids: CASSVTGSTEAFF. In DNA, the CDR3 is TGTGCCAGCAGCGTAACCGGCTCCACTGAAGCTTTCTTT.

V and J are TRBV19 and TRBJ2-1; 7 nucleotides agree with TRBD2. V gave up 4 bases and J gave up 8 bases; unmatched junction bases: 11. This CDR3 is built from 15 residues. Per the germline V gene, CDR1 is LNHDA and CDR2 is SQIVND (reference sequence). CDR3 bases: TGTGCCAGTAGTAAAGGGCTAGCGGCCTGGGATGAGCAGTTCTTC. Its translation: CASSKGLAAWDEQFF.

The chain is built from TRBV10-3 and TRBJ2-7; 7 nucleotides agree with TRBD2. V trimming: 3 bases; J trimming: 1 base; junction bases outside the gene matches: 6. This CDR3 region has 15 residues. Germline lookup yields CDR1 ENHRY and CDR2 SYGVKD. The CDR3 coding sequence is TGTGCCATCAGTGAAAGGACTAGGAGGTCCTACGAGCAGTACTTC. The encoded protein is CAISERTRRSYEQYF.

As for this clone: The same CDR3 also results from other DNA sequences found in this sample. The genes are TRBV7-9 and TRBJ2-7, with TRBD2 matching over 13 bases. The CDR3 has 15 amino acids. Germline CDR1 is SEHNR and CDR2 is FQNEAQ (reference sequence). V dropped 3 bases and J dropped 3; count of bases not matched to a gene: 2. CDR3 amino acids: CASSLGLAGIYEQYF. DNA for the CDR3: TGTGCCAGCAGCTTGGGACTAGCGGGAATCTACGAGCAGTACTTC.

The chain recombines TRBV19 with TRBJ2-7; TRBD2 matches 12 bases. Germline lookup yields CDR1 LNHDA and CDR2 SQIVND (reference sequence). V was clipped by 5 bases and J by 1 base; unmatched bases: 6. The CDR3 extends over 16 amino acids. The CDR3 spells CASSSPGTSGSYEQYF. The CDR3 nucleotides read TGTGCCAGTAGTTCCCCCGGGACTAGCGGGTCCTACGAGCAGTACTTC.